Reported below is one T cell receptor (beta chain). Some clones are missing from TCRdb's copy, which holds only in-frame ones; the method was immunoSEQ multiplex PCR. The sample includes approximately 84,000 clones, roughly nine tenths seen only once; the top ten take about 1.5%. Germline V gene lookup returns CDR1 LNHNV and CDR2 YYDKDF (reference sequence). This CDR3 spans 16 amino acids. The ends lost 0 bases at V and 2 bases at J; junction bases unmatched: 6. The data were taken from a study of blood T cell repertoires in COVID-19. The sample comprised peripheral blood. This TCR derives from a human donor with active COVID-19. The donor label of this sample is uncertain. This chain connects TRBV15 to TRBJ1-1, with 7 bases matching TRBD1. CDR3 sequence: CATSREGRTGNTEAFF. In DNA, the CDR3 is TGTGCCACCAGCAGAGAGGGGCGGACAGGAAACACTGAAGCTTTCTTT.